Listed here are 15 T cell receptor beta chains from one sample, sequenced in a study of blood T cell repertoires in COVID-19. Assay used: immunoSEQ multiplex PCR; TCRdb lists only in-frame clones, some missing. Among over 150,000 clones, 70% to 90% were seen once, and the ten largest hold roughly 8.3%. The specimen was peripheral blood. These receptors were collected from a woman aged 60-75 years with COVID-19, enrolled during active disease.

CDR3 amino acids: CASRRRDTYSNQPQHF. CDR3 in DNA: TGTGCCAGCAGGCGCCGGGACACCTATAGCAATCAGCCCCAGCATTTT. The V and J genes are TRBV6-6 and TRBJ1-5; D might be TRBD1 (6 bases). CDR1 MNHNY and CDR2 SVGAGI come from the germline V gene (reference sequence). V gave up 6 bases and J gave up 0 bases, with 15 bases separating them. The CDR3 is 16 residues long.

This sequence joins TRBV6-6 and TRBJ1-1; perhaps TRBD1 as D (5 bases). CDR3 size: 15 residues. Trimming cost V 2 bases and J 4 bases, with 14 bases left between them. Germline values: CDR1 MNHNY, CDR2 SVGAGI (reference sequence). CDR3 bases: TGTGCCAGCAGTTACGGGGCAGGGTCGGCCACTGAAGCTTTCTTT. Translation gives CASSYGAGSATEAFF.

V gene TRBV28 combines with J gene TRBJ1-3, with 7 bases matching TRBD1. CDR3 length equals 15 residues. CDR1 MDHEN and CDR2 SYDVKM come from the germline V gene. Trimming cost V 10 bases and J 0 bases; bases outside gene matches: 9. CDR3 amino acids: CATLIRDSSGNTIYF. CDR3 DNA sequence: TGTGCCACTCTTATCCGGGACAGCTCTGGAAACACCATATATTTT.

Written as DNA, the CDR3 is TGTGCCAGCAGCCAACCAGCGGGAGGGCTCCACTACAATGAGCAGTTCTTC. It codes for CASSQPAGGLHYNEQFF. The gene calls are TRBV3-1 (or the pseudogene TRBV3-2) and TRBJ2-1, with 10 bases that match TRBD2. This CDR3 comprises 17 residues. The V and J ends lost 2 bases and 3 bases, in that order; junction bases with no gene match: 7. Per the germline V gene, CDR1 is LGHDT and CDR2 is YNNKEL (reference sequence).

The rearrangement uses TRBV5-4 and TRBJ1-2; TRBD1 agrees at 10 bases. Germline CDR1 is SGHNT and CDR2 is YYREEE (reference sequence). The CDR3 length is 15 residues. Losses at the gene ends were 4 bases for V and 5 bases for J; bases not matched to a gene: 8. CDR3: CASSSGDRGGYGYTF. The CDR3 coding sequence is TGTGCCAGCAGCAGCGGGGACAGGGGAGGGTATGGCTACACCTTC.

The sample holds one count of this clone. The rearrangement joins TRBV5-1 to TRBJ2-2; D possibly corresponds to TRBD2 (6 bases). V was cut by 4 bases and J by 5 bases, with 15 bases left in between. The CDR3 covers 15 residues. CDR1 and CDR2 (germline): SGHRS, YFSETQ. CDR3 nucleotides: TGCGCCAGCAGCATACAAGCGGGCGGGACCGGGGAGCTGTTTTTT. Translating gives CASSIQAGGTGELFF.

This rearrangement joins TRBV19 to TRBJ1-2; a weak D match, TRBD1 (6 bases). CDR1 and CDR2 from the germline V gene are LNHDA and SQIVND (reference sequence). The CDR3 extends over 15 amino acids. V shed 3 bases and J shed 6 bases, with 17 bases lying between them. Written as DNA, the CDR3 is TGTGCCAGTAGTATCGCAGGGGTTCTGGTTGATGGCTACACCTTC. Its protein is CASSIAGVLVDGYTF.

V gene TRBV27 combines with J gene TRBJ2-7; 8 bases fit TRBD2. The CDR3 sequence is 13 residues long. Per germline, CDR1 MNHEY and CDR2 SMNVEV (reference sequence). Unmatched junction bases numbered 5, after V lost 6 bases and J lost 4 bases. DNA for the CDR3: TGTGCCAGCAGCGTAGAGCGGGAGTACGAGCAGTACTTC. Translating it yields CASSVEREYEQYF.

This rearrangement joins TRBV4-1 to TRBJ1-3; the match to TRBD1 covers 8 bases. Germline V gene sequence: CDR1 MGHRA, CDR2 YSYEKL. This CDR3 has 16 residues. V was pared by 2 bases and J by 4 bases, with 7 bases of the junction left unmatched. The CDR3 loop is CASSQTPRGPGNTIYF. The DNA of the CDR3 is TGCGCCAGCAGCCAAACCCCCAGGGGGCCGGGAAACACCATATATTTT.

In its sample, this clone was seen once. The rearrangement joins TRBV5-6 to TRBJ2-3; 10 bases are shared with TRBD1. The CDR3 covers 14 residues. V was clipped by 4 bases and J by 5 bases; unmatched bases: 4. The germline V gene has CDR1 SGHDT and CDR2 YYEEEE. DNA for the CDR3: TGTGCCAGCAGCGCCGGACAGGGGGTAGATACGCAGTATTTT. It specifies CASSAGQGVDTQYF.

This clone has only a few counts. V usage is TRBV5-1 and J usage is TRBJ2-7; tentative D call: TRBD1 (6 bases). V lost 0 bases and J 2 bases, leaving 9 bases between the germline ends. This CDR3 spans 14 amino acids. Germline CDR1 and CDR2: SGHRS and YFSETQ. The CDR3 spells CASSLDGQTYEQYF. The CDR3 DNA sequence: TGCGCCAGCAGCTTGGATGGACAGACCTACGAGCAGTACTTC.

CDR3 sequence reads: CASSQGEGWNTEAFF. DNA for the CDR3: TGCGCCAGCAGCCAAGGGGAGGGCTGGAACACTGAAGCTTTCTTT. V gene TRBV4-1 combines with J gene TRBJ1-1; no definite D call. The germline V and J ends were trimmed by 1 base and 1 base, with 10 bases remaining between them. The V gene's germline CDR1 is MGHRA and CDR2 YSYEKL. The CDR3 extends over 15 amino acids.

The CDR3: CATSDGTPGTGGNEQFF. In DNA form, the CDR3 reads TGTGCCACCAGTGATGGCACTCCCGGGACAGGGGGGAATGAGCAGTTCTTC. V is TRBV24-1 and J is TRBJ2-1; TRBD1 agrees at 11 bases. Germline V gene data show CDR1 as KGHDR and CDR2 as SFDVKD. The CDR3 runs 17 residues. The V and J ends lost 3 bases and 7 bases, in that order; junction bases with no gene match: 10.

The sample holds a few counts of this clone. The chain links TRBV6-1 to TRBJ1-1; TRBD1 is a possible D gene (6 bases). This CDR3 region has 16 residues. From germline, CDR1 is MNHNS and CDR2 SASEGT. V lost 3 bases and J lost 2, with 16 bases in between. In DNA, the CDR3 is TGTGCCAGCAGTGACAAGCGGGGGGCAGGAAACACTGAAGCTTTCTTT. Amino acids: CASSDKRGAGNTEAFF.

V is TRBV7-3 and J is TRBJ2-1, with a tentative D call TRBD2 (6 bases). Germline V gene data show CDR1 as SGHTA and CDR2 as FQGTGA. Trimming removed 8 bases from V and 8 bases from J, with 16 bases in between. This CDR3 comprises 13 residues. DNA for the CDR3: TGTGCCAGCTGCCGACTAGTTTGCGATGAGCAGTTCTTC. Residues: CASCRLVCDEQFF.